These 10 T cell receptor beta chains were all obtained from the same sample, sequenced in a study of blood T cell repertoires in COVID-19. Using immunoSEQ multiplex PCR, the repertoire was profiled, and TCRdb retains in-frame clones only, with some absent. The sample records some 330,000 clones, approximately 87% being singletons. The source material was PBMCs or T cells enriched from blood (not recorded which). The receptors originated from a man aged 35 to 55 in a cohort exposed to, infected with or recovered from COVID-19 (not recorded which).

The V and J genes are TRBV13 and TRBJ2-3; 12 nucleotides line up with TRBD2. Per germline, CDR1 PRHDT and CDR2 FYEKMQ (reference sequence). There are 16 residues in the CDR3. V was clipped by 5 bases and J by 5 bases; unmatched bases: 8. CDR3 residues: CASSIRLAGEIDTQYF. Here the CDR3 DNA reads TGTGCCAGCAGCATCCGACTAGCGGGAGAGATAGATACGCAGTATTTT.

The chain is built from TRBV12-5 and TRBJ2-6; a weak D match, TRBD2 (5 bases). The CDR3 runs 15 residues. Germline V gives CDR1 LGHNT, CDR2 FRNRAP. V was shortened by 0 bases and J by 6 bases, with 9 bases between the two germline ends. CDR3 DNA sequence: TGTGCTAGTGGTTTGGTCACGGGAAAGGCCAACGTCCTGACTTTC. Its translation is CASGLVTGKANVLTF.

CDR3 coding DNA: TGTGCCAGCAGCCCCCTACAGGCCTCTACCGGGGAGCTGTTTTTT. As protein: CASSPLQASTGELFF. V gene TRBV6-6 combines with J gene TRBJ2-2; a weak D match, TRBD1 (5 bases). The CDR3 is 15 amino acids. Germline assignment: CDR1 MNHNY and CDR2 SVGAGI (reference sequence). V shed 6 bases and J shed 5 bases, with 16 bases lying between them.

This clone appeared a few times. The chain employs TRBV28 and TRBJ1-2; TRBD1 matches at 8 bases. The CDR3 sequence is 15 residues long. V lost 3 bases, J lost 2 bases, and 5 bases stayed unmatched. Per germline, CDR1 MDHEN and CDR2 SYDVKM. The CDR3 sequence is CASSFGQGRNYGYTF. The DNA of the CDR3 is TGTGCCAGCAGTTTTGGACAGGGTCGCAACTATGGCTACACCTTC.

The chain recombines TRBV5-4 with TRBJ1-1, with TRBD1 identical over 7 bases. This CDR3 is built from 15 residues. Germline CDR1 SGHNT, CDR2 YYREEE (reference sequence). V dropped 0 bases and J dropped 0; count of bases not matched to a gene: 2. In DNA form, the CDR3 reads TGTGCCAGCAGCTTGGTGGACAGGCTGAACACTGAAGCTTTCTTT. This encodes CASSLVDRLNTEAFF.

This clone was seen more than once but under ten times. CDR3 DNA: TGTGCCAGCAGCTCAGGGGCGACGATGAACACTGAAGCTTTCTTT. Translated: CASSSGATMNTEAFF. This rearrangement joins TRBV11-2 to TRBJ1-1, with D possibly being TRBD1 (6 bases). Germline values: CDR1 SGHAT, CDR2 FQNNGV. With 4 bases removed from V and 0 bases from J, the gap between germline ends came to 12 bases. This CDR3 spans 15 amino acids.

The chain uses TRBV6-5 and TRBJ1-1; weak D call: TRBD1 (6 bases). The CDR3 totals 13 residues. Germline V CDR1 and CDR2: MNHEY, SVGAGI. Trimming took 10 bases from V and 13 from J, leaving 25 bases between them. CDR3 loop: CATLRDMKTWSFF. CDR3 DNA sequence: TGTGCCACCCTCCGGGACATGAAGACTTGGAGTTTCTTT.

The chain uses TRBV5-1 and TRBJ2-3; D is perhaps TRBD2 (5 bases). Germline CDR1 and CDR2: SGHRS and YFSETQ. The CDR3 length is 16 residues. The V end lost 0 bases, the J end lost 0 bases, and 11 bases lay between the germline ends. The CDR3 coding sequence is TGCGCCAGCAGCTTGGTAGCGACAATAAGCACAGATACGCAGTATTTT. Translation gives CASSLVATISTDTQYF.

The chain uses TRBV9 and TRBJ2-1; D is possibly TRBD2 (7 bases). From germline, CDR1 is SGDLS and CDR2 YYNGEE. Trimming pared 0 bases from V and 9 bases from J, leaving 13 bases between. The CDR3 runs to 14 residues. CDR3 protein: CASSVVGGGREQFF. CDR3 coding DNA: TGTGCCAGCAGCGTAGTAGGGGGGGGCCGTGAGCAGTTCTTC. Variable domain in full (rest from reference TRBV9 and TRBJ2-1): DSGVTQTPKHLITATGQRVTLRCSPRSGDLSVYWYQQSLDQGLQFLIQYYNGEERAKGNILERFSAQQFPDLHSELNLSSLELGDSALYFCASSVVGGGREQFFGPGTRLTVL.

V is TRBV2 and J is TRBJ2-7, with 10 bases that match TRBD2. The germline CDR1 and CDR2 sequences are SNHLY and FYNNEI. The length of the CDR3 is 14 residues. Germline trimming cut 4 bases from V and 5 bases from J; bases unmatched to any gene: 5. In nucleotides, the CDR3 is TGTGCCAGCAGTGGACTAGCGGGTTATCACGAGCAGTACTTC. It codes for CASSGLAGYHEQYF.